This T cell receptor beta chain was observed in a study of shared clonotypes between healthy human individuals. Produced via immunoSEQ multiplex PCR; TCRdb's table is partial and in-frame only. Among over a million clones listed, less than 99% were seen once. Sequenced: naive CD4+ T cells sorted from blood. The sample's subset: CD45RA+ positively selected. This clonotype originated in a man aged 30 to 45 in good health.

The DNA of the CDR3 is TGTGCCAGCAGTCGTCCCCCGGGTACGACCAGGGAGACCCAGTACTTC. As protein: CASSRPPGTTRETQYF. V usage is TRBV27 and J usage is TRBJ2-5; D remains unclear. From germline, CDR1 is MNHEY and CDR2 SMNVEV (reference sequence). The CDR3 length is 16 residues. The V end was cut by 5 bases, the J end by 5 bases, with 21 bases between.